The 24 T cell receptor beta chains below come from one sample, sequenced in a study of blood T cell repertoires in COVID-19. Clones were sequenced by immunoSEQ multiplex PCR, and TCRdb holds only the in-frame ones, with some missing. Among hundreds of thousands of clones listed, approximately 87% were seen once. Sequenced: peripheral blood. These TCRs come from a woman in her 70s with active or convalescent COVID-19.

CDR3 residues: CASSFGGPGEKLFF. The CDR3 DNA follows: TGTGCCAGCAGTTTCGGGGGGCCCGGTGAAAAACTGTTTTTT. The J gene is TRBJ1-4, the V gene TRBV27, with a possible D match to TRBD1 (6 bases). With 3 bases removed from V and 7 bases from J, the gap between germline ends came to 12 bases. The CDR3 is 14 residues long. Germline CDR1 is MNHEY and CDR2 is SMNVEV (reference sequence).

This clone was recorded once. The chain is built from TRBV19 and TRBJ2-1; a possible D gene is TRBD2 (6 bases). The CDR3 runs to 15 residues. CDR1 is LNHDA, CDR2 SQIVND, per germline (reference sequence). The V end lost 4 bases, the J end lost 0 bases, and 10 bases lay between the germline ends. CDR3 amino acids: CASSKDGSSYNEQFF. For the CDR3, the DNA is TGTGCCAGTAGTAAGGACGGGAGCTCCTACAATGAGCAGTTCTTC.

The sample holds a few counts of this clone. V usage is TRBV4-3 and J usage is TRBJ2-6, with a weak D call TRBD2 (5 bases). The V gene lost 2 bases and the J gene lost 1 base, with 9 bases spanning the gap. The CDR3 totals 16 residues. Germline CDR1 LGHNA, CDR2 YSLEER. The chain's CDR3 is CASSQNPGSGANVLTF. The CDR3, as DNA: TGCGCCAGCAGCCAAAACCCGGGGTCTGGGGCCAACGTCCTGACTTTC.

This clone has a single count. This chain links TRBV19 with TRBJ1-2; possible D gene TRBD1, 5 bases. The CDR3 contains 16 residues. The V end was cut by 3 bases, the J end by 4 bases, with 18 bases between. Germline lookup yields CDR1 LNHDA and CDR2 SQIVND (reference sequence). CDR3 DNA sequence: TGTGCCAGTAGTATTTATAGCCAGGGATCTGGCTATGGCTACACCTTC. Translation gives CASSIYSQGSGYGYTF.

This rearrangement joins TRBV6-2 or TRBV6-3 to TRBJ1-6; TRBD1 matches at 8 bases. CDR1 is MNHEY, CDR2 SVGEGT, per germline. V shed 8 bases, J shed 2 bases, and the junction held 8 bases outside the gene matches. CDR3 size: 16 residues. The CDR3 region has the DNA TGTGCCAGCTGCCCAGGGGGCGCGCCCTATAATTCACCCCTCCACTTT. It is translated as CASCPGGAPYNSPLHF.

For the CDR3, the DNA is TGTGCCAGCAAATCGGGCGGGAGTGTCTACAATGAGCAGTTCTTC. Its translation is CASKSGGSVYNEQFF. V and J are TRBV9 and TRBJ2-1; 7 positions agree with TRBD2. The CDR3 loop spans 15 amino acids. The germline V gene encodes CDR1 SGDLS and CDR2 YYNGEE. Trimming took 6 bases from V and 3 from J; bases not matched to a gene: 9.

The chain carries TRBV29-1 and TRBJ2-7, with a weak D call TRBD1 (7 bases). Trimming took off 6 bases at V and 4 bases at J, with 22 bases between the two ends. This CDR3 has 15 amino acids. Germline V CDR1 and CDR2: SQVTM, ANQGSEA. The CDR3 is CSVGGLQGFTYEQYF. DNA for the CDR3: TGCAGCGTGGGGGGCTTACAGGGGTTCACGTACGAGCAGTACTTC.

The gene calls are TRBV30 and TRBJ1-1; TRBD1 agrees at 8 bases. With V trimmed by 0 bases and J by 9 bases, 3 bases remained unmatched. CDR1 and CDR2 (germline): GTSNPN, SVGIG (reference sequence). The CDR3 totals 12 residues. In DNA form, the CDR3 reads TGTGCCTGGAGTGTCCGGACAGGGAAAGCTTTCTTT. Residues: CAWSVRTGKAFF.

The J gene is TRBJ2-5, the V gene TRBV9; 8 bases match TRBD2. Per germline, CDR1 SGDLS and CDR2 YYNGEE. V shed 2 bases and J 8 bases; nucleotides not matched to a gene: 5. This CDR3 is 13 amino acids long. The CDR3 here is CASSVGAGGTQYF. CDR3 bases: TGTGCCAGCAGCGTTGGGGCGGGGGGTACCCAGTACTTC.

This clone was found a few times. The CDR3 nucleotides read TGTGCCAGCAGCGTAGAGTTTGCCGGGGGTACGCAGTATTTT. It codes for CASSVEFAGGTQYF. The V and J genes are TRBV9 and TRBJ2-3, with D possibly matching TRBD2 (6 bases). Looked up from germline, CDR1 is SGDLS and CDR2 is YYNGEE. This CDR3 comprises 14 residues. V lost 0 bases and J lost 8, with 13 bases in between. The entire variable domain, with the rest obtained from reference TRBV9 and TRBJ2-3, is as follows: DSGVTQTPKHLITATGQRVTLRCSPRSGDLSVYWYQQSLDQGLQFLIQYYNGEERAKGNILERFSAQQFPDLHSELNLSSLELGDSALYFCASSVEFAGGTQYFGPGTRLTVL.

The V gene is TRBV6-6, the J gene TRBJ2-7; no firm D call. The CDR3 is 14 residues long. V was pared by 2 bases and J by 1 base, with 9 bases between. Germline lookup yields CDR1 MNHNY and CDR2 SVGAGI (reference sequence). The CDR3 here is CASSYEVRSYEQYF. The CDR3, as DNA: TGTGCCAGCAGTTACGAGGTCAGATCCTACGAGCAGTACTTC.

This clone appeared a few times. The CDR3, as DNA: TGTGCCAGCAGTTTACAGGAGGGTGCCTATGGCTACACCTTC. Amino acids: CASSLQEGAYGYTF. The chain links TRBV27 to TRBJ1-2; D is unresolved. This CDR3 region has 14 residues. Germline V CDR1 and CDR2: MNHEY, SMNVEV (reference sequence). V was shortened by 2 bases and J by 4 bases, with 11 bases between the two germline ends.

In its sample, this clone was seen a few times. The chain recombines TRBV4-3 with TRBJ2-1; TRBD2 matches at 10 bases. This CDR3 contains 17 residues. Trimming took 0 bases from V and 7 from J; bases not matched to a gene: 9. Germline V CDR1 and CDR2: LGHNA, YSLEER. The CDR3 coding sequence is TGCGCCAGCAGCCAAGATCCGGGAGCGGGGGGGCGGAATGAGCAGTTCTTC. It yields the protein CASSQDPGAGGRNEQFF.

The chain has TRBV5-1 and TRBJ2-5; TRBD2 matches at 12 bases. CDR1 and CDR2 from the germline V gene are SGHRS and YFSETQ. The V segment lost 0 bases and the J segment 5 bases; nucleotides outside the gene matches: 2. This CDR3 comprises 15 residues. CDR3 loop: CASSLGLAGAETQYF. In DNA form, the CDR3 reads TGCGCCAGCAGCTTGGGACTAGCGGGGGCCGAGACCCAGTACTTC.

The chain employs TRBV5-1 and TRBJ2-7, with TRBD2 matching 7 bases. V lost 0 bases to trimming and J lost 2 bases; unmatched junction nucleotides: 14. CDR1 and CDR2 from the germline V gene are SGHRS and YFSETQ. The CDR3 has 18 amino acids. CDR3 coding DNA: TGCGCCAGCAGCTTGGCGGTGTTATTCGGGACTAAAACCTACGAGCAGTACTTC. Translated: CASSLAVLFGTKTYEQYF.

The chain couples TRBV5-1 to TRBJ1-2, with TRBD1 matching 10 bases. The CDR3 length is 17 residues. Germline CDR1 and CDR2: SGHRS and YFSETQ. Trimming at V came to 4 bases and at J to 0 bases, leaving 9 bases not matched to a gene. The CDR3 DNA reads as TGCGCCAGCAGCAACTACCCGGGACAGGGGCCTAACTATGGCTACACCTTC. Amino acid sequence: CASSNYPGQGPNYGYTF.

The rearrangement joins TRBV7-2 to TRBJ1-1; D is unresolved. The germline CDR1 and CDR2 sequences are SGHTA and FQGNSA. V was trimmed by 5 bases and J by 3 bases, leaving 10 bases between them. The CDR3 totals 13 residues. The CDR3 DNA is TGTGCCAGCAGCCCACAGTGGGACACTGAAGCTTTCTTT. Its translation is CASSPQWDTEAFF.

The chain recombines TRBV6-2 or TRBV6-3 with TRBJ1-5; a weak D match, TRBD1 (6 bases). This CDR3 comprises 13 residues. Germline V lookup: CDR1 MNHEY, CDR2 SVGEGT. The ends were cut back, 5 bases at V and 7 bases at J, with 12 bases in the middle. This CDR3 reads CASSDRKSQPQHF. DNA of the CDR3: TGTGCCAGCAGTGACAGGAAGTCCCAGCCCCAGCATTTT.

The gene calls are TRBV7-6 and TRBJ1-5; 7 nucleotides agree with TRBD1. Germline V gives CDR1 SGHVS, CDR2 FNYEAQ. Losses at the gene ends were 5 bases for V and 1 base for J; bases not matched to a gene: 8. This CDR3 spans 16 amino acids. The DNA of the CDR3 is TGTGCCAGCAGCCCCTCGACAGGGCTGAGCAATCAGCCCCAGCATTTT. Translation gives CASSPSTGLSNQPQHF.

V gene TRBV5-1 combines with J gene TRBJ2-5; unclear D gene. V was cut by 2 bases and J by 7 bases, with 6 bases left in between. Germline V CDR1 and CDR2: SGHRS, YFSETQ. This CDR3 spans 11 amino acids. CDR3 region: CASSFGGTQYF. The CDR3 DNA reads as TGCGCCAGCAGCTTCGGCGGGACCCAGTACTTC.

The genes are TRBV28 and TRBJ1-1; D is unclear. Trimming stripped 5 bases from V and 2 bases from J, with 15 bases between. The length of the CDR3 is 15 residues. CDR1 and CDR2 (germline): MDHEN, SYDVKM. The CDR3 coding sequence is TGTGCCAGCAGTCTATATCAGAGGGAAAACACTGAAGCTTTCTTT. Protein: CASSLYQRENTEAFF.

This clone was detected once. V gene TRBV30 combines with J gene TRBJ1-2; a possible D gene is TRBD1 (5 bases). Germline assignment: CDR1 GTSNPN and CDR2 SVGIG (reference sequence). Trimming stripped 5 bases from V and 8 bases from J, with 15 bases between. The length of the CDR3 is 12 residues. The CDR3: CAWALSRAGYTF. In DNA form, the CDR3 reads TGTGCCTGGGCCCTCTCCAGGGCCGGCTACACCTTC.

The V call is TRBV27, the J call TRBJ1-2, with D unresolved. Germline V gene data show CDR1 as MNHEY and CDR2 as SMNVEV (reference sequence). The CDR3 runs 11 residues. V was pared by 6 bases and J by 8 bases, with 10 bases between. This CDR3 is CASSSAKGYTF. CDR3 nucleotide sequence: TGTGCCAGCAGCTCCGCGAAGGGCTACACCTTC.

This rearrangement joins TRBV4-3 to TRBJ2-5; TRBD1 might be the D (6 bases). The CDR3 extends over 15 amino acids. V was shortened by 7 bases and J by 4 bases, with 19 bases between the two germline ends. Germline assignment: CDR1 LGHNA and CDR2 YSLEER. In DNA, the CDR3 is TGCGCCAGCACTAACTCGTGGACAGTCGGAGAGACCCAGTACTTC. Translated, it gives CASTNSWTVGETQYF.